The entry below describes one T cell receptor (beta chain). Antigen unknown. With 7 bases removed from V and 0 bases from J, the gap between germline ends came to 13 bases. Germline V gene data show CDR1 as LNHDA and CDR2 as SQIVND (reference sequence). The CDR3 length is 14 residues. Researchers ran the PCR with 60 Vbeta and 13 Jbeta primers. Sequencing used immunoSEQ multiplex PCR; TCRdb keeps in-frame clones, though not all of them. This table has about 160,000 clones, 75% to 90% appearing once. This sample stems from a study of cytomegalovirus exposure and HLA in healthy donors. Study observations and caveats: TCR beta chains associated with HLA were, in a later analysis, more clonally expanded than equally common others.

This rearrangement joins TRBV19 to TRBJ2-7; tentatively, D is TRBD1 (6 bases). The sequenced sample was PBMCs. The receptor's source is a young woman in good health and CMV-seronegative. CDR3 DNA sequence: TGTGCCAGTAAATCAACAGGGAGCTCCTACGAGCAGTACTTC. Residues: CASKSTGSSYEQYF.